These 14 T cell receptor beta chains were sequenced from one sample in a study of blood T cells in healthy people across ages. A second PCR of about 6 to 12 cycles used a sample-barcoded 5' primer and a J-beta primer mix. TCRdb reprocessed the 5' RACE reads with MiXCR, giving one entry per CDR3 protein. The sample includes over 950,000 distinct CDR3 sequences, 45% to 60% of them seen just once. Sequencing was done on a sample of blood. The receptor source for this set is an older woman in good health.

The chain links TRBV7-2 to TRBJ1-2, with D unclear. This CDR3 has 16 residues. Germline V lookup: CDR1 SGHTA, CDR2 FQGNSA. V lost 3 bases, J lost 6 bases, and 20 bases lay in between. The CDR3: CASSFRMSGPEDGYTF. CDR3 bases: TGTGCCAGCAGCTTTCGAATGTCTGGGCCAGAGGATGGCTACACCTTC.

This clonotype has a handful of counts. DNA of the CDR3: TGTGCCAGCAGTGACAGCGAGGCCTACGAGCAGTACTTC. It encodes CASSDSEAYEQYF. The chain uses TRBV12-3 or TRBV12-4 and TRBJ2-7; TRBD1 is a possible D gene (5 bases). The CDR3 length is 13 residues. The V gene lost 5 bases and the J gene lost 2 bases, with 10 bases spanning the gap.

This clonotype came up a few times. V and J are TRBV7-9 and TRBJ2-7, with 7 bases fitting TRBD1. This CDR3 contains 15 residues. Germline V gene lookup returns CDR1 SEHNR and CDR2 FQNEAQ (reference sequence). The V gene end was trimmed by 5 bases and the J gene end by 3 bases; junction bases not matched to a gene: 10. The CDR3 is CASSPLPGQHYEQYF. CDR3 sequence (DNA): TGTGCCAGCAGCCCGTTACCGGGACAGCACTACGAGCAGTACTTC.

CDR3 in amino acids: CASSATLGGTTQYF. The CDR3 DNA reads TGTGCCAGCAGCGCCACCCTGGGTGGGACCACGCAGTATTTT. The gene calls are TRBV7-3 and TRBJ2-3, with D perhaps TRBD1 or TRBD2 (5 bases each). The germline gives CDR1 SGHTA, CDR2 FQGTGA. The length of the CDR3 is 14 residues. Trimming shortened V by 5 bases and J by 9 bases, and 18 bases separated the two germline ends.

Worth noting for this clonotype: The junction does not match germline at one end; this may be a read error. The rearrangement joins TRBV7-9 to TRBJ2-7, with D perhaps given as TRBD1 or TRBD2 (5 bases each). Germline V gene sequence: CDR1 SEHNR, CDR2 FQNEAQ (reference sequence). CDR3 size: 15 residues. CDR3 protein: CARPPLGENFYGQYF. The CDR3 region has the DNA TGTGCCAGGCCACCTCTGGGGGAGAATTTCTACGGGCAGTACTTC.

The chain couples TRBV27 to TRBJ2-1; perhaps TRBD2 as D (5 bases). From germline, CDR1 is MNHEY and CDR2 SMNVEV (reference sequence). V lost 5 bases to trimming and J lost 1 base, with 12 bases between them. This CDR3 spans 15 amino acids. CDR3 protein: CASSEDGKSYNEQFF. For the CDR3, the DNA is TGTGCCAGCAGTGAGGACGGGAAATCCTACAATGAGCAGTTCTTC.

This clonotype was counted at least ten times. The gene calls are TRBV5-5 and TRBJ1-6, with a possible D match to TRBD1 (5 bases). Trimming took 7 bases from V and 5 from J, leaving 13 bases between them. The CDR3 runs to 14 residues. Germline V gene data show CDR1 as SGHKS and CDR2 as YYEKEE (reference sequence). CDR3 nucleotide sequence: TGTGCCAGCTTTCGGGGGTACGATAATTCACCCCTCCACTTT. Translated: CASFRGYDNSPLHF.

V is TRBV6-5 and J is TRBJ2-2; TRBD1 matches at 10 bases. The CDR3 runs to 13 residues. J gave up 7 bases and V 8 bases, and 4 bases lay outside the gene matches. Germline V gene lookup returns CDR1 MNHEY and CDR2 SVGAGI. This CDR3 reads CASRTGGGGELFF. CDR3 DNA sequence: TGTGCCAGCCGGACAGGGGGAGGCGGGGAGCTGTTTTTT.

CDR3 nucleotides: TGTGCCAGCAGTTCGCACATAAACTATGGCTACACCTTC. Translation: CASSSHINYGYTF. This chain uses TRBV27 with TRBJ1-2; D remains ambiguous. Trimming left V 4 bases short and J 2 bases short, with 8 bases between. Germline V gene lookup returns CDR1 MNHEY and CDR2 SMNVEV (reference sequence). The CDR3 loop spans 13 amino acids.

The chain employs TRBV20-1 and TRBJ2-1; 7 bases are a match to TRBD1. The V and J ends lost 0 bases and 8 bases, in that order; junction bases with no gene match: 10. The CDR3 extends over 15 amino acids. The germline V gene has CDR1 DFQATT and CDR2 SNEGSKA (reference sequence). The CDR3 loop reads CSARDRTGWRDEQFF. CDR3 nucleotides: TGCAGTGCTAGAGATAGGACAGGTTGGCGGGATGAGCAGTTCTTC.

The CDR3 nucleotides read TGTGCCAGCAGCCTTTTGACGCTAGGAGGACAAGAGACCCAGTACTTC. Its protein is CASSLLTLGGQETQYF. The chain joins TRBV3-1 to TRBJ2-5; perhaps TRBD2 as D (5 bases). This CDR3 comprises 16 residues. V was cut by 4 bases and J by 2 bases, with 17 bases left in between. The germline V gene has CDR1 LGHDT and CDR2 YNNKEL (reference sequence).

This CDR3 reads CASSYVAGGRYEQYF. In DNA form, the CDR3 reads TGTGCCAGCAGTTACGTAGCGGGAGGAAGGTACGAGCAGTACTTC. The chain joins TRBV6-6 to TRBJ2-4; 10 bases are a match to TRBD2. The J call may be incorrect, as the DNA end agrees better with TRBJ2-7. The CDR3 covers 15 residues. CDR1 and CDR2 (germline): MNHNY, SVGAGI (reference sequence).

This clonotype came up a few times. The chain is built from TRBV5-1 and TRBJ2-3; 10 positions match TRBD2. The junction had 9 bases not matched to a gene; V was cut back by 0 bases and J by 2 bases. In germline, CDR1 is SGHRS, CDR2 YFSETQ. The CDR3 contains 18 residues. The CDR3, as DNA: TGCGCCAGCAGCTTGGTGGTTAGTCTAGCGGGAGTCACAGATACGCAGTATTTT. It is translated as CASSLVVSLAGVTDTQYF. The complete variable domain, with remaining parts taken from reference TRBV5-1 and TRBJ2-3, reads KAGVTQTPRYLIKTRGQQVTLSCSPISGHRSVSWYQQTPGQGLQFLFEYFSETQRNKGNFPGRFSGRQFSNSRSEMNVSTLELGDSALYLCASSLVVSLAGVTDTQYFGPGTRLTVL.

The rearrangement uses TRBV3-1 and TRBJ1-1, with a tentative D call TRBD1 (6 bases). V shed 3 bases and J shed 4 bases, with 15 bases lying between them. CDR1 and CDR2 from the germline V gene are LGHDT and YNNKEL (reference sequence). The CDR3 is 15 amino acids. CDR3 protein: CASSHYRRTVTEAFF. CDR3 in DNA: TGTGCCAGCAGCCATTACCGTCGGACAGTCACTGAAGCTTTCTTT.